A selection of T cell receptor beta chains follows, all from one sample in a study of CD8+ T cells in alopecia areata. The method was immunoSEQ multiplex PCR; TCRdb's version includes in-frame clones alone and lacks a portion of them. The sample lists under 200,000 clones, roughly 65% occurring once. Sequences were derived from CD4+ T cells sorted from blood, sampled at week 4, from a patient treated with tofacitinib. The origin of the receptors is a human donor with alopecia areata. Both conserved end residues are part of each CDR3. The order of the fields is clone size, V gene, D gene, J gene, CDR3 DNA, CDR3 protein. The D gene is left open where the match is weak. Only part of the rows carry a size: once, few, many, or a class if the clone is expanded.

clone size: .
V gene: TRBV7-2
D gene: .
J gene: TRBJ1-4
CDR3 DNA: TGTGCCAGCAGCTTCCCCCTAGTTGCAACTAATGAAAAACTGTTTTTT
CDR3 protein: CASSFPLVATNEKLFF

clone size: few
V gene: TRBV10-3
D gene: .
J gene: TRBJ1-5
CDR3 DNA: TGTGCCATCAGTGAGTCGAAATCCGGGGCTGGCAATCAGCCCCAGCATTTT
CDR3 protein: CAISESKSGAGNQPQHF

clone size: .
V gene: TRBV18
D gene: .
J gene: TRBJ1-2
CDR3 DNA: TGTGCCAGCTCACCAGTGGACAGCATCTATGGCTACACCTTC
CDR3 protein: CASSPVDSIYGYTF

clone size: .
V gene: TRBV27
D gene: TRBD1
J gene: TRBJ1-6
CDR3 DNA: TGTGCCAGCAGTTCTTTCGGGACAGGGGGGGGATATTCACCCCTCCACTTT
CDR3 protein: CASSSFGTGGGYSPLHF

clone size: .
V gene: TRBV5-6
D gene: .
J gene: TRBJ1-6
CDR3 DNA: TGTGCCAGCAGCTGGGGACCGGGATATAATTCACCCCTCCACTTT
CDR3 protein: CASSWGPGYNSPLHF

clone size: .
V gene: TRBV5-1
D gene: TRBD1
J gene: TRBJ1-1
CDR3 DNA: TGCGCCAGCAGCCCCCAGGACAGGGGGGATACTGAAGCTTTCTTT
CDR3 protein: CASSPQDRGDTEAFF

clone size: once
V gene: TRBV2
D gene: TRBD1
J gene: TRBJ2-7
CDR3 DNA: TGTGCCAGCACCCCGGGGACAGGGCCCTACGAGCAGTACTTC
CDR3 protein: CASTPGTGPYEQYF

clone size: few
V gene: TRBV18
D gene: .
J gene: TRBJ1-1
CDR3 DNA: TGTGCCAGCTCCCCACAGGGGAACACTGAAGCTTTCTTT
CDR3 protein: CASSPQGNTEAFF

clone size: few
V gene: TRBV6-1
D gene: .
J gene: TRBJ1-1
CDR3 DNA: TGTGCCAGCAGTGTAACCCTCGGTCTGAACACTGAAGCTTTCTTT
CDR3 protein: CASSVTLGLNTEAFF

clone size: few
V gene: TRBV6-5
D gene: .
J gene: TRBJ2-5
CDR3 DNA: TGTGCCAGCAGTTACACCGGGGGTGTGAGCCAGTACTTC
CDR3 protein: CASSYTGGVSQYF

clone size: .
V gene: TRBV6-6
D gene: .
J gene: TRBJ1-5
CDR3 DNA: TGTGCCAGCAACGGACAGTACGGTGGGCAGCCCCAGCATTTT
CDR3 protein: CASNGQYGGQPQHF